What follows describes a single TCR beta chain. Its antigen is undetermined. Germline lookup yields CDR1 SGHRS and CDR2 YFSETQ. This CDR3 spans 14 amino acids. After removal of 3 bases from V and 5 bases from J, the junction contained 5 bases not matched to a gene. The data originate from a study of CD8 T cells in ankylosing spondylitis. It was by quantitative 5'-RACE with molecular barcodes that TCR beta libraries were made. TCRdb reprocessed the 5' RACE reads with MiXCR, giving one entry per CDR3 protein. Here the sample spans more than 600,000 distinct CDR3 sequences, around a fifth being singletons. Overall study findings and caveats: Before this, some motif variants had been reported in reactive arthritis synovial fluid and blood. A TCR beta motif of about eight highly homologous variants appeared characteristic of ankylosing spondylitis blood. Clones linked with disease were CD8+ and fairly uncommon in the peripheral blood. Matched ankylosing spondylitis synovial fluid reportedly showed significant enrichment of disease-linked clones.

The V and J genes are TRBV5-1 and TRBJ2-1; 7 positions match TRBD2. This clonotype was sampled from a male donor with ankylosing spondylitis. The sample consisted of blood, either unsorted or a sorted T cell fraction (not recorded which). The CDR3 sequence: CASSSGGPNNEQFF. In nucleotides, the CDR3 is TGCGCCAGCAGCTCGGGGGGACCTAACAATGAGCAGTTCTTC.